This T cell receptor (beta chain) was found in a study of cytomegalovirus exposure and HLA in healthy donors. Both 60 Vbeta primers and 13 Jbeta primers went into the PCR. Produced via immunoSEQ multiplex PCR; TCRdb's table is partial and in-frame only. The table lists approximately 59,000 clones, 70% to 80% of them singletons. The sequence was collected from a girl between 5 and 17 years old in good health and CMV-seropositive. Sequencing was performed on PBMCs.

Here the CDR3 DNA reads TGTGCCAGCAGTCCTCTGAGCGAGGGCAATCAGCCCCAGCATTTT. This encodes CASSPLSEGNQPQHF. The rearrangement joins TRBV28 to TRBJ1-5; D not certain. V lost 5 bases and J 2 bases, leaving 13 bases between the germline ends. Germline values: CDR1 MDHEN, CDR2 SYDVKM. The CDR3 length is 15 residues.